This T cell receptor beta chain came from a study of T cell changes during pregnancy in multiple sclerosis (dated by TCRdb to between 2017 and 2020). Context from the whole study: Changes in the T cell repertoire over the course of pregnancy were examined in this study in women with multiple sclerosis.

The library came from the immunoSEQ multiplex PCR assay. TCRdb mirrors the immuneACCESS table, restricted to in-frame sequences. Some clones are absent from its copies; in checked studies, under half trace to an unresolved V gene, and the reason for the others is unknown. The sample profile shows about 60,000 clones; nearly 95% of them were found once. More than 0.7% of the sample rests with the top ten. From the cysteine through the phenylalanine, the CDR3 covers 15 amino acids. Only CDR3 DNA remains: 45 bases, in frame from the first base. CDR1 and CDR2 were assigned from the germline V gene as MRHNA and SNTAGT. V gives up 4 bases and J gives up 1 base, and the segment between their germline ends measures 10 bases. In this sample, this clone turned up a few times. Which antigen it targets is not known. There are no base qualities to consult, and no much larger clone falls within one base.

Material: peripheral blood, obtained in the first trimester of pregnancy. This sequence originates from a female donor with multiple sclerosis, enrolled in a pregnancy study. The rearrangement combines TRBV6-4 with TRBJ2-2, with TRBD1 tentatively as D gene (6 bases match). The DNA is as follows: TGTGCCAGCAGTGCCTTACAGGGGAACACCGGGGAGCTGTTTTTT. Translation gives CASSALQGNTGELFF.